This T cell receptor beta chain was captured in a study of a mutant IDH1 vaccine in newly diagnosed glioma. General study findings and limits: Pseudoprogression seemed unrelated to changes in top peripheral T cell clonotypes. Across multiple MHC alleles, 93.3% of patients had vaccine-induced responses.

Clones were read by immunoSEQ multiplex PCR, and TCRdb kept only the in-frame ones, dropping some. The sample shows around 18,000 clones, 95% to 96% of them seen only once. The sample's time point: baseline, week 1 (first vaccination visit). The treatment is: pre-vaccination baseline after standard-of-care therapy. Donors harbored newly found WHO grade 3 or 4 IDH1-mutant, ATRX-lost astrocytomas. Concerning this clone: Its antigen is currently unknown.

The germline V gene has CDR1 SGHRS and CDR2 YFSETQ. Trimming left V 4 bases short and J 3 bases short, with 13 bases between. The CDR3 sequence is 14 residues long. This TCR was recovered from a young woman with glioma. Some clones in this sample may be carry-over from other donors' samples. The chain links TRBV5-1 to TRBJ1-1, with D possibly being TRBD1 (6 bases). This specimen consisted of peripheral blood mononuclear cells (PBMCs), obtained from a glioma patient treated with radiotherapy, temozolomide or both. As DNA, the CDR3 is TGCGCCAGCAGCCGCCGGACAGCGGACACTGAAGCTTTCTTT. It yields the protein CASSRRTADTEAFF.